This T cell receptor (beta chain) was captured in a study of OX40 agonist ivuxolimab in advanced cancers. Study overall: Ivuxolimab is an agonistic anti-OX40 (CD134) antibody, and patients were treated with it. Overall study findings and caveats: By week 6 at 0.1 to 3.0 mg/kg, blood CD4+ and CD8+ T cells had expanded clonally.

The repertoire was sequenced with immunoSEQ multiplex PCR; TCRdb's copy has only in-frame clones and lacks some. In the table there are fewer than 85,000 clones, roughly 86% of which are singletons. Concerning this clone: Its antigen is not identified.

The sequences come from CD4+ or CD8+ T cells sorted from blood, collected in a trial of the OX40 agonist ivuxolimab. This receptor was identified in an adult with an advanced solid tumor such as melanoma, head and neck, liver or kidney cancer.

CDR3: CASSSYNNEQFF. In nucleotides, the CDR3 is TGTGCCAGCAGTTCCTATAACAATGAGCAGTTCTTC. V gene TRBV6-5 combines with J gene TRBJ2-1; no definite D call. The V end was cut by 4 bases, the J end by 5 bases, with 6 bases between. Germline V gene sequence: CDR1 MNHEY, CDR2 SVGAGI. The CDR3 is made up of 12 amino acids.